A single sample gave rise to the 20 T cell receptor beta chains below, sequenced in a study of blood T cell repertoires in COVID-19. Repertoires were generated with immunoSEQ multiplex PCR, while TCRdb's copy carries only in-frame clones and drops some. The table shows some 260,000 clones, with about 86% occurring only once. The material sequenced was PBMCs or T cells enriched from blood (not recorded which). The receptors come from a man aged 25 to 40 with acute COVID-19.

This clone was detected only once. The rearrangement links TRBV5-5 to TRBJ1-4, with 7 bases that match TRBD1. Germline V CDR1 and CDR2: SGHKS, YYEKEE (reference sequence). The CDR3 runs 14 residues. The ends lost 5 bases at V and 5 bases at J; junction bases unmatched: 6. Here the CDR3 reads CASRAGQQNEKLFF. In DNA, the CDR3 is TGTGCCAGCAGGGCGGGACAGCAGAATGAAAAACTGTTTTTT.

The chain combines TRBV4-1 with TRBJ1-1; 10 nucleotides agree with TRBD1. CDR3 length: 14 residues. Germline CDR1 MGHRA, CDR2 YSYEKL. V gave up 4 bases and J gave up 8 bases; unmatched junction bases: 7. The CDR3 DNA follows: TGCGCCAGCAGCCTCCGACAGGGGGCGCCCGAAGCTTTCTTT. Residues: CASSLRQGAPEAFF.

The CDR3 reads CASSGYRNTEAFF. Written as DNA, the CDR3 is TGTGCCAGTAGTGGCTACAGAAACACTGAAGCTTTCTTT. V gene TRBV19 combines with J gene TRBJ1-1; the D is unclear. Trimming took 5 bases from V and 2 from J, leaving 9 bases between them. The CDR3 is made up of 13 amino acids. Germline V gene lookup returns CDR1 LNHDA and CDR2 SQIVND (reference sequence).

This clone has just a few counts. This sequence joins TRBV6-5 and TRBJ1-3; no reliable D call. Between the trimmed V and J ends, which lost 10 bases and 0 bases, there was a span of 13 bases. Germline loops: CDR1 MNHEY, CDR2 SVGAGI. This CDR3 has 14 amino acids. DNA for the CDR3: TGTGCCACTAACCCCCGAGTCTCTGGAAACACCATATATTTT. It translates to CATNPRVSGNTIYF.

This clone was counted a few times. V usage is TRBV28 and J usage is TRBJ1-3, with 7 bases aligning to TRBD1. Germline assignment: CDR1 MDHEN and CDR2 SYDVKM. The CDR3 runs 13 residues. V gave up 10 bases and J gave up 0 bases; unmatched junction bases: 3. The CDR3 sequence: CATRDSSGNTIYF. The CDR3 DNA sequence: TGTGCCACCAGGGACAGCTCTGGAAACACCATATATTTT.

This clone was counted a few times. The chain has TRBV3-1 (or the pseudogene TRBV3-2) and TRBJ1-1, with D tentatively TRBD1 (6 bases). The CDR3 is 12 amino acids. The germline V and J ends were trimmed by 3 bases and 6 bases, with 8 bases remaining between them. Germline V gene lookup returns CDR1 LGHDT and CDR2 YNNKEL (reference sequence). The CDR3 spells CASSQGASEAFF. DNA of the CDR3: TGTGCCAGCAGCCAGGGGGCATCTGAAGCTTTCTTT.

The chain has TRBV2 and TRBJ1-2, with 10 bases matching TRBD1. V lost 6 bases, J lost 5 bases, and 3 bases stayed unmatched. The CDR3 is 13 amino acids. The germline CDR1 and CDR2 sequences are SNHLY and FYNNEI. CDR3 coding DNA: TGTGCCAGCAGCGTGGGACAGGGGTATGGCTACACCTTC. This sequence encodes CASSVGQGYGYTF. The variable domain in full, completed from reference TRBV2 and TRBJ1-2, reads EPEVTQTPSHQVTQMGQEVILRCVPISNHLYFYWYRQILGQKVEFLVSFYNNEISEKSEIFDDQFSVERPDGSNFTLKIRSTKLEDSAMYFCASSVGQGYGYTFGSGTRLTVV.

The chain's CDR3 is CSVEGGTGAGNTIYF. Here the CDR3 DNA reads TGCAGCGTTGAAGGCGGGACAGGGGCTGGAAACACCATATATTTT. The rearrangement uses TRBV29-1 and TRBJ1-3; 10 bases line up with TRBD1. The CDR3 runs to 15 residues. Losses at the gene ends were 1 base for V and 2 bases for J; bases not matched to a gene: 2. Per germline, CDR1 SQVTM and CDR2 ANQGSEA.

V and J are TRBV6-2 or TRBV6-3 and TRBJ1-3; TRBD1 aligns across 7 bases. The CDR3 length is 16 residues. The ends lost 0 bases at V and 0 bases at J; junction bases unmatched: 2. The germline gives CDR1 MNHEY, CDR2 SVGEGT. CDR3 coding DNA: TGTGCCAGCAGTTACTCAGGGGGCCGCTCTGGAAACACCATATATTTT. The encoded protein is CASSYSGGRSGNTIYF.

This clone was counted only a few times. The genes are TRBV7-9 and TRBJ2-3; TRBD2 is a possible D gene (5 bases). V lost 5 bases to trimming and J lost 4 bases, with 13 bases between them. Germline V gives CDR1 SEHNR, CDR2 FQNEAQ (reference sequence). The CDR3 loop spans 14 amino acids. The CDR3 DNA reads as TGTGCCAGCAGCCGACCAGAGGGAGCAGATACGCAGTATTTT. It specifies CASSRPEGADTQYF.

This rearrangement joins TRBV25-1 to TRBJ1-2; D is unclear. This CDR3 has 13 residues. Deletions cut 3 bases from V and 8 bases from J, with 13 bases between. CDR1 and CDR2 (germline): MGHDK, SYGVNS. The CDR3 DNA follows: TGTGCCAGCAGTGAGGCCGGCCCGGGGGGCTACACCTTC. It codes for CASSEAGPGGYTF.

This chain joins TRBV11-3 and TRBJ2-2, with no clear D. V was pared by 2 bases and J by 2 bases, with 3 bases between. Germline assignment: CDR1 SGHNT and CDR2 YENEEA. The CDR3 length is 13 residues. CDR3 nucleotide sequence: TGTGCCAGCAGCTTATTAAACACCGGGGAGCTGTTTTTT. Residues: CASSLLNTGELFF.

CDR3 loop: CASSPRGARNTEAFF. In nucleotides, the CDR3 is TGTGCCAGCAGCCCACGGGGAGCAAGGAACACTGAAGCTTTCTTT. This chain joins TRBV4-2 and TRBJ1-1; D ambiguous. The V end lost 4 bases, the J end lost 1 base, and 13 bases lay between the germline ends. From germline, CDR1 is LGHNA and CDR2 YNFKEQ. This CDR3 is built from 15 residues.

This chain links TRBV21-1 with TRBJ2-2; TRBD2, the D gene given by the table, was not confirmed from the DNA. TRBV21-1 is tagged as a pseudogene. The CDR3 runs to 20 residues. The CDR3 region has the DNA TGTGCCAGCAGCACCTCGAAGGAGGCTAGCGGGCCCCTTGACACCGGGGAGCTGTTTTTT. It encodes CASSTSKEASGPLDTGELFF.

CDR3 sequence reads: CASSLPNRPYGYTF. DNA of the CDR3: TGTGCCAGTAGTCTTCCCAACAGGCCCTATGGCTACACCTTC. This chain links TRBV19 with TRBJ1-2, with D perhaps matching TRBD1 (5 bases). This CDR3 spans 14 amino acids. The V gene lost 5 bases and the J gene lost 4 bases, with 14 bases spanning the gap. Germline assignment: CDR1 LNHDA and CDR2 SQIVND (reference sequence). Together with reference TRBV19 and TRBJ1-2, the CDR3 gives the full variable domain: DGGITQSPKYLFRKEGQNVTLSCEQNLNHDAMYWYRQDPGQGLRLIYYSQIVNDFQKGDIAEGYSVSREKKESFPLTVTSAQKNPTAFYLCASSLPNRPYGYTFGSGTRLTVV.

This sequence joins TRBV7-9 and TRBJ2-3, with TRBD2 matching over 14 bases. J was trimmed by 6 bases and V by 4 bases; bases with no gene match: 15. CDR3 size: 19 residues. Germline values: CDR1 SEHNR, CDR2 FQNEAQ (reference sequence). This CDR3 is CASSSRPTSGRDRRDTQYF. CDR3 DNA: TGTGCCAGCAGCTCCCGACCGACTAGCGGGAGGGACCGCCGGGATACGCAGTATTTT.

CDR3 sequence: CASSPRTSGYNEQFF. DNA of the CDR3: TGTGCCAGCTCACCGAGGACTAGCGGCTACAATGAGCAGTTCTTC. This chain links TRBV18 with TRBJ2-1, with 10 bases that match TRBD2. The CDR3 contains 15 residues. Germline V gives CDR1 KGHSH, CDR2 LQKENI. The J segment lost 3 bases and the V segment lost 3 bases, leaving 2 bases of the junction unmatched.

This chain joins TRBV28 and TRBJ2-5; the D gene is possibly TRBD1 (6 bases). The V and J ends lost 5 bases and 7 bases respectively, with 17 bases between them. This CDR3 is built from 14 residues. From germline, CDR1 is MDHEN and CDR2 SYDVKM. The chain's CDR3 is CASSTTGDVLTQYF. DNA for the CDR3: TGTGCCAGCAGTACGACAGGAGACGTTCTGACCCAGTACTTC.

The J gene is TRBJ2-5, the V gene TRBV18; a weak D match, TRBD1 (6 bases). Germline-derived CDR1 and CDR2 are KGHSH and LQKENI. The CDR3 sequence is 13 residues long. The ends were cut back, 5 bases at V and 2 bases at J, with 9 bases in the middle. CDR3 nucleotide sequence: TGTGCCAGCTCAACCGGACAGCAAGAGACCCAGTACTTC. Protein: CASSTGQQETQYF.

The V call is TRBV2, the J call TRBJ1-5; maybe TRBD1 (5 bases). This CDR3 comprises 14 residues. V lost 4 bases to trimming and J lost 7 bases, with 14 bases between them. Germline CDR1 is SNHLY and CDR2 is FYNNEI. This chain's CDR3 is CASSASRVDQPQHF. Here the CDR3 DNA reads TGTGCCAGCAGTGCAAGCAGGGTTGACCAGCCCCAGCATTTT.